This T cell receptor beta chain was retrieved from a study of T cells after yellow fever vaccination. TCRdb reprocessed the 5' RACE reads via MiXCR and lists one record per CDR3 protein. The table shows around 260,000 distinct CDR3 sequences, with over 4.5% occurring only once. This CDR3 has 16 residues. Germline CDR1 and CDR2: MNHNS and SASEGT. Trimming removed 6 bases at V and 2 bases at J, with 20 bases between. The table lists this clonotype with many counts. The input for sequencing was CD4+ T cells sorted from PBMCs, taken on the day of the yellow fever booster vaccination. V and J are TRBV6-1 and TRBJ2-7, with D perhaps matching TRBD1 (7 bases). This receptor was obtained from a man between 18 and 29 years old who received the YFV17D yellow fever vaccine. Here the CDR3 DNA reads TGTGCCAGCAGGAGGTCGGGGGACAGTCTTACCTACGAGCAGTACTTC. Translating gives CASRRSGDSLTYEQYF.